These 21 T cell receptor beta chains were all obtained from the same sample, sequenced in a study of blood T cell repertoires in COVID-19. The data were produced by immunoSEQ multiplex PCR, yet TCRdb's version contains in-frame clones alone and is incomplete. The sample includes 85,000 to 100,000 clones, 80% to 90% seen only once; the top ten take around 2%. The specimen sequenced was peripheral blood. Receptors originate from a man aged 50 or older with COVID-19, enrolled during active disease.

The V gene is TRBV24-1, the J gene TRBJ2-1; D might be TRBD1 (8 bases). The CDR3 covers 15 residues. The V gene lost 9 bases and the J gene lost 6 bases, with 20 bases spanning the gap. Germline-derived CDR1 and CDR2 are KGHDR and SFDVKD. The CDR3 nucleotides read TGTGCCACCTCCGGGTGGGGGGGGACAGGCAATGAGCAGTTCTTC. This encodes CATSGWGGTGNEQFF.

The gene calls are TRBV5-1 and TRBJ2-6; 8 bases line up with TRBD1. The germline V gene encodes CDR1 SGHRS and CDR2 YFSETQ. This CDR3 comprises 16 residues. V lost 6 bases and J lost 0; bases outside the gene matches: 5. The CDR3 DNA sequence: TGCGCCAGCACACGGGACAGGAGCTCTGGGGCCAACGTCCTGACTTTC. This gives the protein CASTRDRSSGANVLTF.

The CDR3 protein is CASSPQGNYGYTF. The CDR3 nucleotides are TGTGCCAGCTCACCCCAGGGGAACTATGGCTACACCTTC. The chain recombines TRBV18 with TRBJ1-2; D may be TRBD1 (6 bases). The germline CDR1 and CDR2 sequences are KGHSH and LQKENI. The CDR3 consists of 13 residues. Between the trimmed V and J ends, which lost 3 bases and 2 bases, there was a span of 7 bases.

The J gene is TRBJ2-1, the V gene TRBV5-1; TRBD1 is a possible D gene (5 bases). Trimming took 1 base from V and 3 from J, leaving 11 bases between them. CDR3 length: 15 amino acids. The germline V gene encodes CDR1 SGHRS and CDR2 YFSETQ. CDR3 DNA sequence: TGCGCCAGCAGCTTGCTTCAGGGCGTCTACAATGAGCAGTTCTTC. Its translation is CASSLLQGVYNEQFF.

This clone was counted a few times. The V and J genes are TRBV5-4 and TRBJ2-3; D ambiguous. The CDR3 is 15 amino acids. In germline, CDR1 is SGHNT, CDR2 YYREEE (reference sequence). V lost 1 base, J lost 0 bases, and 9 bases lay in between. The CDR3 sequence: CASSLYPSSTDTQYF. The CDR3 DNA reads TGTGCCAGCAGCTTGTATCCTTCCAGCACAGATACGCAGTATTTT.

The rearrangement joins TRBV6-6 to TRBJ1-6, with TRBD1 matching 10 bases. The V gene end was trimmed by 6 bases and the J gene end by 6 bases; junction bases not matched to a gene: 5. Germline CDR1 and CDR2: MNHNY and SVGAGI (reference sequence). CDR3 length equals 15 residues. CDR3 loop: CASRGGQGLNSPLHF. In nucleotides, the CDR3 is TGTGCCAGCAGGGGGGGACAGGGGCTTAATTCACCCCTCCACTTT.

This chain joins TRBV7-9 and TRBJ1-2; TRBD1 aligns across 11 bases. V lost 5 bases and J lost 4; bases outside the gene matches: 0. The CDR3 extends over 13 amino acids. Germline-derived CDR1 and CDR2 are SEHNR and FQNEAQ (reference sequence). CDR3: CASSGTGGYGYTF. CDR3 bases: TGTGCCAGCAGCGGGACAGGGGGCTATGGCTACACCTTC.

This rearrangement joins TRBV21-1 to TRBJ2-1; whether TRBD2, the table's D call, matches the DNA was not checked. TRBV21-1 has pseudogene status. This CDR3 contains 11 residues. The DNA for the CDR3 is TGTGCCAGCAGCAAAGTAGGACTGACGGTCTTC. Translated, it gives CASSKVGLTVF.

This sequence joins TRBV12-5 and TRBJ1-2; 7 bases line up with TRBD1. CDR3 length: 13 residues. J lost 1 base, V lost 6 bases, and 2 bases had no gene match. The germline gives CDR1 LGHNT, CDR2 FRNRAP. The CDR3 protein is CASGGDSNYGYTF. For the CDR3, the DNA is TGTGCTAGTGGAGGGGACAGTAACTATGGCTACACCTTC.

The chain joins TRBV28 to TRBJ1-2, with 8 nucleotides matching TRBD1. The ends lost 6 bases at V and 7 bases at J; junction bases unmatched: 10. Germline V gene sequence: CDR1 MDHEN, CDR2 SYDVKM. CDR3 size: 14 residues. This CDR3 reads CASSSIGQGSGYTF. In DNA form, the CDR3 reads TGTGCCAGCAGCTCCATAGGACAGGGAAGTGGCTACACCTTC.

The V and J genes are TRBV6-5 and TRBJ1-1, with 7 positions matching TRBD1. This CDR3 contains 13 residues. J lost 8 bases, V lost 2 bases, and 5 bases had no gene match. CDR1 and CDR2 from the germline V gene are MNHEY and SVGAGI. The CDR3 region is CASSYTVDREAFF. The CDR3 coding sequence is TGTGCCAGCAGTTACACAGTGGACAGGGAAGCTTTCTTT.

The chain is built from TRBV5-1 and TRBJ2-7; 7 bases fit TRBD2. V dropped 1 base and J dropped 2; count of bases not matched to a gene: 3. The germline CDR1 and CDR2 sequences are SGHRS and YFSETQ. The CDR3 runs 14 residues. The CDR3 DNA reads TGCGCCAGCAGCTTGCCTAGCGGAACCTACGAGCAGTACTTC. Its translation: CASSLPSGTYEQYF.

This clone occurred once. V is TRBV5-8 and J is TRBJ1-1; unclear D gene. CDR1 and CDR2 from the germline V gene are SGHTS and YDEGEE. This CDR3 contains 14 residues. V was cut by 2 bases and J by 1 base, with 9 bases left in between. The CDR3 bases are TGTGCCAGCAGCTTCGGACTTAGGAACACTGAAGCTTTCTTT. It is translated as CASSFGLRNTEAFF.

This clone has only a few counts. The chain has TRBV2 and TRBJ1-5; TRBD1 is a possible D gene (5 bases). Trimming removed 4 bases from V and 5 bases from J, with 12 bases in between. Looked up from germline, CDR1 is SNHLY and CDR2 is FYNNEI. The CDR3 sequence is 14 residues long. CDR3 nucleotide sequence: TGTGCCAGCAGTGTTGGGCAGGGTGATCAGCCCCAGCATTTT. Protein product: CASSVGQGDQPQHF.

V usage is TRBV6-5 and J usage is TRBJ2-7, with D uncertain. Trimming stripped 4 bases from V and 3 bases from J, with 10 bases between. Per germline, CDR1 MNHEY and CDR2 SVGAGI. CDR3 length: 13 amino acids. CDR3 in amino acids: CASSLNTNYEQYF. CDR3 nucleotide sequence: TGTGCCAGCAGTTTGAACACCAACTACGAGCAGTACTTC.

This rearrangement joins TRBV25-1 to TRBJ2-3; D perhaps matches TRBD1 (7 bases). V was clipped by 2 bases and J by 0 bases, with 12 bases between them. Germline-derived CDR1 and CDR2 are MGHDK and SYGVNS. The CDR3 totals 16 residues. The CDR3 region has the DNA TGTGCCAGCAGTGAACCCCCAGGGGGGAGCACAGATACGCAGTATTTT. Protein product: CASSEPPGGSTDTQYF.

The gene calls are TRBV19 and TRBJ1-1; 7 nucleotides match TRBD1. CDR3 size: 15 residues. Germline V CDR1 and CDR2: LNHDA, SQIVND (reference sequence). V dropped 4 bases and J dropped 1; count of bases not matched to a gene: 6. CDR3 in amino acids: CASSRQGRGNTEAFF. In DNA form, the CDR3 reads TGTGCCAGTAGTAGACAGGGTCGGGGGAACACTGAAGCTTTCTTT.

This clone was detected a few times. The V and J genes are TRBV28 and TRBJ1-4; the D gene is possibly TRBD1 (6 bases). In germline, CDR1 is MDHEN, CDR2 SYDVKM. The CDR3 covers 14 residues. Trimming removed 2 bases from V and 7 bases from J, with 11 bases in between. The CDR3 DNA reads TGTGCCAGCAGTTTAGGGGGGGCGTCTGAAAAACTGTTTTTT. Translation gives CASSLGGASEKLFF.

The V gene is TRBV30, the J gene TRBJ1-4; 9 bases match TRBD1. This CDR3 comprises 15 residues. V shed 3 bases, J shed 2 bases, and the junction held 4 bases outside the gene matches. CDR1 is GTSNPN, CDR2 SVGIG, per germline (reference sequence). DNA for the CDR3: TGTGCCTGGAGGCGGACAGGGGCTACTAATGAAAAACTGTTTTTT. Its translation is CAWRRTGATNEKLFF. Using reference TRBV30 and TRBJ1-4 for the parts outside the CDR3, the full variable domain is SQTIHQWPATLVQPVGSPLSLECTVEGTSNPNLYWYRQAAGRGLQLLFYSVGIGQISSEVPQNLSASRPQDRQFILSSKKLLLSDSGFYLCAWRRTGATNEKLFFGSGTQLSVL.

This chain links TRBV7-9 with TRBJ2-3, with D unclear. Germline assignment: CDR1 SEHNR and CDR2 FQNEAQ (reference sequence). There are 15 residues in the CDR3. Trimming removed 5 bases from V and 3 bases from J, with 15 bases in between. For the CDR3, the DNA is TGTGCCAGCAGCCGGCTTTACGGAGAGACAGATACGCAGTATTTT. Its protein is CASSRLYGETDTQYF.

The J gene is TRBJ1-1, the V gene TRBV30; unclear D gene. V lost 3 bases to trimming and J lost 0 bases, with 14 bases between them. Germline V gene data show CDR1 as GTSNPN and CDR2 as SVGIG (reference sequence). This CDR3 has 15 residues. The CDR3 sequence is CAWRYPQDLNTEAFF. As DNA, the CDR3 is TGTGCCTGGAGGTACCCACAAGACTTGAACACTGAAGCTTTCTTT.